This note documents a single T cell receptor beta chain sequence. The table came from immunoSEQ multiplex PCR; TCRdb's copy has only in-frame clones and leaves some out. This sample has about 92,000 clones; approximately 85% occur once, and the top ten carry 9.5% to 15%. The data are from a study of blood T cell repertoires in COVID-19. In the study overall: The cDNA or gDNA used as material had been derived from T cells, B-cell-depleted T cells, or PBMCs.

The CDR3 extends over 15 amino acids. Germline V lookup: CDR1 SGHRS, CDR2 YFSETQ. V lost 0 bases to trimming and J lost 8 bases, with 17 bases between them. The chain employs TRBV5-1 and TRBJ1-2; D gene ambiguous. The origin of this receptor is a human donor in a cohort sampled during active COVID-19. The specimen sequenced was peripheral blood. Here the CDR3 reads CASSLAPTPPGGYTF. The CDR3 DNA follows: TGCGCCAGCAGCTTGGCCCCAACTCCCCCGGGAGGCTACACCTTC. Full variable domain (outside the CDR3, taken from reference TRBV5-1 and TRBJ1-2): KAGVTQTPRYLIKTRGQQVTLSCSPISGHRSVSWYQQTPGQGLQFLFEYFSETQRNKGNFPGRFSGRQFSNSRSEMNVSTLELGDSALYLCASSLAPTPPGGYTFGSGTRLTVV.